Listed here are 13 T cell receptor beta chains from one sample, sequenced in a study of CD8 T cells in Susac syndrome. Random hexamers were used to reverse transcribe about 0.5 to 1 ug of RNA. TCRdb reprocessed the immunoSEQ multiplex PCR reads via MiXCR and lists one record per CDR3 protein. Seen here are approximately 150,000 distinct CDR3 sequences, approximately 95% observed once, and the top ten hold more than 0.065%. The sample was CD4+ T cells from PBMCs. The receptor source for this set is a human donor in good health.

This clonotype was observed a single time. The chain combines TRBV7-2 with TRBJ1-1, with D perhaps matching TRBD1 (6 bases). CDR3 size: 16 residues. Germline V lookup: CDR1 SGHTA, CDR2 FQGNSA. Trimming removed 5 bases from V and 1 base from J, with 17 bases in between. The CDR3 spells CASSPYDKGQNTEAFF. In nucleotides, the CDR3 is TGTGCCAGCAGCCCCTACGACAAGGGACAGAACACTGAAGCTTTCTTT. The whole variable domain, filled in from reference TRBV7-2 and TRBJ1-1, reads GAGVSQSPSNKVTEKGKDVELRCDPISGHTALYWYRQSLGQGLEFLIYFQGNSAPDKSGLPSDRFSAERTGGSVSTLTIQRTQQEDSAVYLCASSPYDKGQNTEAFFGQGTRLTVV.

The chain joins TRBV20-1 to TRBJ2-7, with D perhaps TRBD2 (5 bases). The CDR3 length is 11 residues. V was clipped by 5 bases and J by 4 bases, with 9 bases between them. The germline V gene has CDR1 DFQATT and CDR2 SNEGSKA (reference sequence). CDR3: CSARGLYEQYF. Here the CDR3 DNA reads TGCAGTGCTCGGGGTTTGTACGAGCAGTACTTC.

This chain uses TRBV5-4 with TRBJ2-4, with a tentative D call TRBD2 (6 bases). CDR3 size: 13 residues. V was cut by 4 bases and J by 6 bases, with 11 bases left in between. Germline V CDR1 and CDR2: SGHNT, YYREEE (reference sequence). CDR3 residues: CASSHGGRNIQYF. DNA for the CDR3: TGTGCCAGCAGCCACGGGGGAAGAAACATTCAGTACTTC. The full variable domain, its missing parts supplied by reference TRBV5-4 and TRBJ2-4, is ETGVTQSPTHLIKTRGQQVTLRCSSQSGHNTVSWYQQALGQGPQFIFQYYREEENGRGNFPPRFSGLQFPNYSSELNVNALELDDSALYLCASSHGGRNIQYFGAGTRLSVL.

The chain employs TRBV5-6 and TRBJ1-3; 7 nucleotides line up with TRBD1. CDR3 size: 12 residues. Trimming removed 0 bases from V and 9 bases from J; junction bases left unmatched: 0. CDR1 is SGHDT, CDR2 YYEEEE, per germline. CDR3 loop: CASSLAGGTIYF. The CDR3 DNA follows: TGTGCCAGCAGCTTGGCAGGGGGCACCATATATTTT.

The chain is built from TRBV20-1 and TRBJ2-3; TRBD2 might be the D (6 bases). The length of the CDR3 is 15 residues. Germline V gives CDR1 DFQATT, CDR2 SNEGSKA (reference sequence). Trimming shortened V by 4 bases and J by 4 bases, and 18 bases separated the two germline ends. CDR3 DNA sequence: TGCAGTGCTACCCCTGTGGGGGGAATTTCAGATACGCAGTATTTT. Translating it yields CSATPVGGISDTQYF.

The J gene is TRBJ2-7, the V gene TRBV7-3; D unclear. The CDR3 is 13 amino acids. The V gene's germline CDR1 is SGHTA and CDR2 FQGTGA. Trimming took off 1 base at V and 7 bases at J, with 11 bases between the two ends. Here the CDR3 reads CASSLISPGEQYF. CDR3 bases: TGTGCCAGCAGCTTAATCAGTCCCGGGGAGCAGTACTTC.

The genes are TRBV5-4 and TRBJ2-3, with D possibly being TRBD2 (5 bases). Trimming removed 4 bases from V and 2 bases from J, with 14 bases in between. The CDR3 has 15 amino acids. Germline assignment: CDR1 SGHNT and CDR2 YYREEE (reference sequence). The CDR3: CASSPRSGLTDTQYF. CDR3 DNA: TGTGCCAGCAGCCCGCGAAGCGGACTCACAGATACGCAGTATTTT.

This CDR3 reads CASTPKGRLEINEQFF. CDR3 bases: TGTGCCAGCACCCCTAAAGGTAGACTAGAGATCAATGAGCAGTTCTTC. The chain employs TRBV6-2 or TRBV6-3 and TRBJ2-1; perhaps TRBD2 as D (6 bases). The CDR3 is 16 amino acids. Germline loops: CDR1 MNHEY, CDR2 SVGEGT. V was shortened by 7 bases and J by 6 bases, with 22 bases between the two germline ends.

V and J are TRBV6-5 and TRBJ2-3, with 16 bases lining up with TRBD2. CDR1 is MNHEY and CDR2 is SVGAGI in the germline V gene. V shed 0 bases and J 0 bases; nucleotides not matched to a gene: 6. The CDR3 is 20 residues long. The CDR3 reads CASSYSPGTSGRGSTDTQYF. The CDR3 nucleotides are TGTGCCAGCAGTTACTCGCCCGGGACTAGCGGGAGGGGGAGCACAGATACGCAGTATTTT.

CDR3 sequence (DNA): TGTGCCAGCAGCGTCCATGGGACTCGGGACAGTCAAACCCCCTCTGGAAACACCATATATTTT. It codes for CASSVHGTRDSQTPSGNTIYF. This chain links TRBV9 with TRBJ1-3; 7 bases align to TRBD1. CDR3 length: 21 residues. V trimming: 2 bases; J trimming: 0 bases; junction bases outside the gene matches: 20. Germline V gives CDR1 SGDLS, CDR2 YYNGEE.

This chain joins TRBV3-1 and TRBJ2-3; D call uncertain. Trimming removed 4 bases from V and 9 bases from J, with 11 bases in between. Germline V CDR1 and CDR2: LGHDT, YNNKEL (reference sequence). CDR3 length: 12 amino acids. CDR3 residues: CASSLSDDTQYF. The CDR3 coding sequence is TGTGCCAGCAGCCTCTCTGATGACACGCAGTATTTT.

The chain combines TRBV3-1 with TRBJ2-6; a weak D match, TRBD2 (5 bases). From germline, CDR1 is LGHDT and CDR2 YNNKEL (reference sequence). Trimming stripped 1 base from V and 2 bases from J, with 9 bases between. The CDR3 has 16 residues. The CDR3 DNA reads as TGTGCCAGCAGCCAAGTGGAGGCGGCTGGGGCCAACGTCCTGACTTTC. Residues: CASSQVEAAGANVLTF.

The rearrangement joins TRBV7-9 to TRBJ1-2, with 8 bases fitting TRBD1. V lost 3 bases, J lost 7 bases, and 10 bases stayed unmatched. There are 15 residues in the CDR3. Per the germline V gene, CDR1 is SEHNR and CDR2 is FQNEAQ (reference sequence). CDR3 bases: TGTGCCAGCAGCTTGGGAACAGGGGGACTCGGTGGCTACACCTTC. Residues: CASSLGTGGLGGYTF. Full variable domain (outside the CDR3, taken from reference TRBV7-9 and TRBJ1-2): DTGVSQNPRHKITKRGQNVTFRCDPISEHNRLYWYRQTLGQGPEFLTYFQNEAQLEKSRLLSDRFSAERPKGSFSTLEIQRTEQGDSAMYLCASSLGTGGLGGYTFGSGTRLTVV.